The rows below give T cell receptor beta chains drawn from one sample of a study of beta chain features in type 1 diabetes. Here immunoSEQ multiplex PCR was the method, and the copy in TCRdb shows in-frame clones only, minus some. The repertoire includes around 150,000 clones, around 8.6% of them detected once, and 0.45% to 0.55% sits in the top ten. Sequencing input: central memory CD4+ T cells from blood. The receptors shown here come from a woman between 18 and 29 years old with type 1 diabetes. Both conserved end residues are part of each CDR3. D genes are given only for firm matches. A row's size may be missing; if present it is once, few, many or a size class.

D,V,size,J,DNA,CDR3
-,TRBV18,few,TRBJ2-3,TGTGCCAGCTCAAGGACAGAAACAGATACGCAGTATTTT,CASSRTETDTQYF
-,TRBV29-1,many,TRBJ1-2,TGCAGCGTTAGGGGGGGTGGCTACACCTTC,CSVRGGGYTF
-,TRBV9,few,TRBJ1-6,TGTGCCAGCAGCGTAGAGGTCCAGGGAAATTCACCCCTCCACTTT,CASSVEVQGNSPLHF
TRBD2,TRBV25-1,few,TRBJ2-2,TGTGCCAGCGCTTCTAGCGGGGGGGCCACCGGGGAGCTGTTTTTT,CASASSGGATGELFF
TRBD1,TRBV5-4,-,TRBJ2-7,TGTGCCAGCAGCCCGAAGACAGGGCCAAGGGAGCAGTACTTC,CASSPKTGPREQYF
-,TRBV7-8,few,TRBJ2-1,TGTGCCAGCAGCTCTGGTCAGGCTACCTACAATGAGCAGTTCTTC,CASSSGQATYNEQFF
-,TRBV28,-,TRBJ1-4,TGTGCCAGCAGTTCACAAGGACATTGGGGAGGAAAACTGTTTTTT,CASSSQGHWGGKLFF
-,TRBV7-8,few,TRBJ2-7,TGTGCCAGCAGCTTAGTCGTGGGGCACGTGGGAGGATCCTACGAGCAGTACTTC,CASSLVVGHVGGSYEQYF
TRBD1,TRBV2,-,TRBJ2-5,TGTGCCAGCACGGGACAGGGCGGGGAGACCCAGTACTTC,CASTGQGGETQYF
-,TRBV4-3,-,TRBJ1-2,TGCGCCAGCAGCCAAGGAGCGGGGAGCTACTGGTATGGCTACACCTTC,CASSQGAGSYWYGYTF
TRBD2,TRBV28,-,TRBJ2-1,TGTGCCGGGGGGGATGGGTACAATGAGCAGTTCTTC,CAGGDGYNEQFF
TRBD2,TRBV5-1,few,TRBJ2-1,TGCGCCAGCAGCTGGACTAGCGGGAGTGGGAATGAGCAGTTCTTC,CASSWTSGSGNEQFF
-,TRBV7-2,few,TRBJ2-7,TGTGCCAGCAGCTTAGGGACAGTGGGGAACGAGCAGTACTTC,CASSLGTVGNEQYF
-,TRBV30,-,TRBJ2-6,TGTGCCTGGAGTGTAGGCAGGGCCTCTGGGGCCAACGTCCTGACTTTC,CAWSVGRASGANVLTF
TRBD2,TRBV28,-,TRBJ2-7,TGTGCCAGCAGTTTAAGCCCCGGGACTAACTACGAGCAGTACTTC,CASSLSPGTNYEQYF
-,TRBV11-2,few,TRBJ1-2,TGTGCCAGCAGCTTGGCCGGACAAATGGGGCATGGCTACACCTTC,CASSLAGQMGHGYTF
-,TRBV9,-,TRBJ2-7,TGTGCCAGCAGCGTAGGAGGGTCCCCCTACGAGCAGTACTTC,CASSVGGSPYEQYF
TRBD2,TRBV6-1,-,TRBJ2-4,TGTGCCAGCAGTTCAGCGGGAGATGCCAAAAACATTCAGTACTTC,CASSSAGDAKNIQYF
-,TRBV9,-,TRBJ1-2,TGTGCCAGCAGCGCTAATGTCTATGGCTACACCTTC,CASSANVYGYTF
-,TRBV7-2,-,TRBJ2-1,TGTGCCAGCAGCTTAGCCGGGACACCGACCTACAATGAGCAGTTCTTC,CASSLAGTPTYNEQFF
-,TRBV30,-,TRBJ2-7,TGTGCCTGGACCGGACAGACCCCCTACGAGCAGTACTTC,CAWTGQTPYEQYF
-,TRBV6-5,-,TRBJ2-1,TGTGCCACCACGCGGGGTGGGCTCTCCAATGAGCAGTTCTTC,CATTRGGLSNEQFF
-,TRBV11-2,few,TRBJ2-3,TGTGCCAGCAGCTTCGCTCAGGGGGATACGCAGTATTTT,CASSFAQGDTQYF
TRBD1,TRBV15,-,TRBJ1-1,TGTGCCACCAGAGTCATCAGGGGGCTGGTTAGCACTGAAGCTTTCTTT,CATRVIRGLVSTEAFF
-,TRBV4-1,few,TRBJ2-2,TGCGCCAGCAGCCCCGGACTCCGGCTAGCCTTCGGGGAGCTGTTTTTT,CASSPGLRLAFGELFF
TRBD2,TRBV29-1,-,TRBJ2-1,TGCAGCGTGGGACATAGCGGGAACAATGAGCAGTTCTTC,CSVGHSGNNEQFF
TRBD2,TRBV19,few,TRBJ2-3,TGTGCCAGTACTGGGCTAGCGGGAGCGGTTACAGATACGCAGTATTTT,CASTGLAGAVTDTQYF
-,TRBV11-2,-,TRBJ1-2,TGTGCCAGCAGCTCCCCTCAGTTGACTAGGAATGGCTACACCTTC,CASSSPQLTRNGYTF
TRBD1,TRBV12-5,-,TRBJ2-7,TGTGCTAGTGGCACCGGGACAGATCACGAGCAGTACTTC,CASGTGTDHEQYF
-,TRBV20-1,-,TRBJ2-7,TGCAGTGCTGGGCCAACCTACGAGCAGTACTTC,CSAGPTYEQYF
-,TRBV29-1,few,TRBJ2-3,TGCAGCGTGGCGGGACCTAATAAAACCAGCACAGATACGCAGTATTTT,CSVAGPNKTSTDTQYF
-,TRBV4-1,-,TRBJ1-5,TGCGCCAGCAGCCTGCACAGGGAAGGGGGTCAGCCCCAGCATTTT,CASSLHREGGQPQHF
-,TRBV9,few,TRBJ2-5,TGTGCCAGCAGCGTAATGGGGCCAGAGACCCAGTACTTC,CASSVMGPETQYF
-,TRBV4-1,-,TRBJ2-1,TGCGCCAGCAGCCAAAGACCTCCGGGAGACCTCTACAATGAGCAGTTCTTC,CASSQRPPGDLYNEQFF
-,TRBV4-3,few,TRBJ1-1,TGCGCCAGCAGCCCTTGGCGGGGAGGTGAAGCTTTCTTT,CASSPWRGGEAFF